Below, 10 T cell receptor beta chains from the same sample are listed, as sequenced in a study of T cells after yellow fever vaccination. TCRdb ran MiXCR on the 5' RACE reads and lists one entry per CDR3 protein. The top ten clones hold 30% to 45% of a sample with roughly 63,000 distinct CDR3 sequences, approximately 7.4% of them seen once. The input for sequencing was CD8+ T cells sorted from PBMCs, taken 15 days after the yellow fever booster vaccination. These receptors all come from a man aged 25 to 40 who received the YFV17D yellow fever vaccine.

This chain links TRBV6-2 or TRBV6-3 with TRBJ2-7; TRBD2 agrees at 9 bases. Trimming at V came to 2 bases and at J to 6 bases, leaving 14 bases not matched to a gene. The CDR3 extends over 17 amino acids. CDR1 MNHEY and CDR2 SVGEGT come from the germline V gene. CDR3 DNA: TGTGCCAGCAGTTACGGGCTAGCGGGGCGTGCTCGCGGCGAGCAGTACTTC. Its protein product is CASSYGLAGRARGEQYF.

This clonotype was picked up many times. Written as DNA, the CDR3 is TGTGCCACCAGCACCCCGGGACAGGGAAATCAGCCCCAGCATTTT. This codes for CATSTPGQGNQPQHF. J is TRBJ1-5 and V is TRBV15; TRBD1 agrees at 9 bases. The junction had 5 bases not matched to a gene; V was cut back by 4 bases and J by 4 bases. The germline CDR1 and CDR2 sequences are LNHNV and YYDKDF (reference sequence). The CDR3 loop spans 15 amino acids.

This clonotype was found many times. The chain recombines TRBV29-1 with TRBJ2-5; 13 bases match TRBD2. Looked up from germline, CDR1 is SQVTM and CDR2 is ANQGSEA. The CDR3 extends over 16 amino acids. V was clipped by 1 base and J by 5 bases; unmatched bases: 7. The DNA for the CDR3 is TGCAGCGTTGAAGGGACTAGCGGGAGTCCGAGTGAGACCCAGTACTTC. This gives the protein CSVEGTSGSPSETQYF.

The genes are TRBV7-9 and TRBJ2-5; D gene unclear. Germline CDR1 and CDR2: SEHNR and FQNEAQ (reference sequence). Deletions cut 3 bases from V and 8 bases from J, with 13 bases between. CDR3 length: 13 amino acids. The CDR3 protein is CASSLRTPATQYF. For the CDR3, the DNA is TGTGCCAGCAGCTTGAGGACCCCGGCTACCCAGTACTTC.

This clonotype was detected many times. The chain is built from TRBV20-1 and TRBJ2-1; 7 positions match TRBD2. Per germline, CDR1 DFQATT and CDR2 SNEGSKA (reference sequence). This CDR3 is 14 amino acids long. The ends lost 2 bases at V and 4 bases at J; junction bases unmatched: 5. In nucleotides, the CDR3 is TGCAGTGCTAGACGGGGGGAGGGGTACAATGAGCAGTTCTTC. Amino acids: CSARRGEGYNEQFF.

This clonotype was counted at least ten times. The chain recombines TRBV15 with TRBJ2-3; TRBD2 aligns across 7 bases. This CDR3 region has 16 residues. Germline CDR1 is LNHNV and CDR2 is YYDKDF (reference sequence). V was clipped by 1 base and J by 6 bases; unmatched bases: 10. This CDR3 reads CATSRGGGDSADTQYF. The CDR3 DNA reads TGTGCCACCAGCAGAGGGGGGGGTGACTCCGCGGATACGCAGTATTTT.

This chain joins TRBV4-3 and TRBJ2-2; D might be TRBD2 (6 bases). Germline values: CDR1 LGHNA, CDR2 YSLEER. The V end lost 1 base, the J end lost 7 bases, and 16 bases lay between the germline ends. CDR3 length: 16 amino acids. The CDR3 here is CASSQAVPPGVGELFF. For the CDR3, the DNA is TGCGCCAGCAGCCAAGCTGTTCCCCCGGGAGTCGGGGAGCTGTTTTTT.

The table lists this clonotype with a few counts. The chain uses TRBV28 and TRBJ1-1, with a tentative D call TRBD1 (5 bases). CDR3 size: 16 residues. Per germline, CDR1 MDHEN and CDR2 SYDVKM. V was pared by 3 bases and J by 0 bases, with 14 bases between. CDR3 protein: CASSLGEVPMNTEAFF. The CDR3 DNA sequence: TGTGCCAGCAGTTTGGGGGAGGTCCCAATGAACACTGAAGCTTTCTTT.

This clonotype has just a few counts. This chain joins TRBV5-4 and TRBJ2-5; D remains ambiguous. This CDR3 has 15 amino acids. Germline assignment: CDR1 SGHNT and CDR2 YYREEE (reference sequence). Trimming took off 2 bases at V and 2 bases at J, with 13 bases between the two ends. The CDR3 loop is CASSFTPRQQETQYF. CDR3 DNA: TGTGCCAGCAGCTTTACACCCCGGCAGCAAGAGACCCAGTACTTC.

This clonotype was seen only a few times. The rearrangement links TRBV6-1 to TRBJ1-1; no clear D. Germline V gene lookup returns CDR1 MNHNS and CDR2 SASEGT. The CDR3 runs to 13 residues. V was shortened by 10 bases and J by 4 bases, with 16 bases between the two germline ends. The CDR3 DNA follows: TGTGCCACCCTCCGGGCTTTGAGCACTGAAGCTTTCTTT. Its translation: CATLRALSTEAFF.